Following are 27 T cell receptor beta chains from one sample sequenced in a study of cytomegalovirus exposure and HLA in healthy donors. Use of 60 Vbeta and 13 Jbeta primers characterized the PCR. Sequenced by immunoSEQ multiplex PCR; TCRdb stores in-frame clones only, minus some. The table shows roughly 160,000 clones, with almost 80% occurring only once. The material sequenced was PBMCs. The receptors originated from a man aged 50-60 years in good health and CMV-seropositive.

The chain employs TRBV11-3 and TRBJ2-3; 12 nucleotides agree with TRBD2. Per the germline V gene, CDR1 is SGHNT and CDR2 is YENEEA. The V segment lost 3 bases and the J segment 4 bases; nucleotides outside the gene matches: 8. This CDR3 is built from 17 residues. CDR3 region: CASSFFGASGGADTQYF. In nucleotides, the CDR3 is TGTGCCAGCAGCTTCTTTGGGGCTAGCGGGGGGGCAGATACGCAGTATTTT.

The chain combines TRBV10-2 with TRBJ1-1; D unclear. The CDR3 length is 13 residues. Trimming removed 5 bases from V and 1 base from J, with 8 bases in between. The germline V gene encodes CDR1 WSHSY and CDR2 SAAADI. The CDR3 DNA reads as TGCGCCAGCAGTCCCCCCCAGAACACTGAAGCTTTCTTT. It codes for CASSPPQNTEAFF.

The V and J genes are TRBV6-6 and TRBJ1-3; the D is unclear. The CDR3 is 13 residues long. V dropped 8 bases and J dropped 0 bases, with 8 bases sitting between them. CDR1 MNHNY and CDR2 SVGAGI come from the germline V gene (reference sequence). The CDR3 reads CASWAYSGNTIYF. Here the CDR3 DNA reads TGTGCCAGCTGGGCATACTCTGGAAACACCATATATTTT.

The gene calls are TRBV7-2 and TRBJ2-7, with D possibly TRBD1 on 6 matching bases. V was clipped by 2 bases and J by 0 bases, with 14 bases between them. The germline CDR1 and CDR2 sequences are SGHTA and FQGNSA. The CDR3 spans 16 residues. DNA of the CDR3: TGTGCCAGCAGCTTAACGGCAGGGGCGGACTCCTACGAGCAGTACTTC. This codes for CASSLTAGADSYEQYF.

In this sample, this clone turned up once. The CDR3 DNA sequence: TGTGCCAGCAGTGACCCCGGACAGGGCGGGAATGAGCAGTTCTTC. It encodes CASSDPGQGGNEQFF. The chain combines TRBV2 with TRBJ2-1; 8 bases fit TRBD1. CDR1 and CDR2 from the germline V gene are SNHLY and FYNNEI. Trimming removed 3 bases from V and 7 bases from J; junction bases left unmatched: 8. The CDR3 loop spans 15 amino acids.

The table lists this clone with a few counts. This same CDR3 is encoded by further DNA sequences in the sample. This chain connects TRBV5-6 to TRBJ1-2; D remains unclear. The CDR3 extends over 15 amino acids. Looked up from germline, CDR1 is SGHDT and CDR2 is YYEEEE. V dropped 7 bases and J dropped 0 bases, with 16 bases sitting between them. The DNA of the CDR3 is TGTGCCAGCTCCTCGCCGGGTATGACTAACTATGGCTACACCTTC. This encodes CASSSPGMTNYGYTF.

This clone was counted a single time. A read error may produce the germline difference seen at one junction end. V is TRBV6-5 and J is TRBJ1-1, with no clear D. The germline CDR1 and CDR2 sequences are MNHEY and SVGAGI. The CDR3 has 9 residues. The CDR3, as DNA: TGTGCCAGCAGTCCACCCCTATCGTTT. Protein product: CASSPPLSF.

CDR3 bases: TGTGCCAGCAGTTACTCTTTTACAGGGAACACTGAAGCTTTCTTT. Amino acid sequence: CASSYSFTGNTEAFF. The rearrangement uses TRBV6-6 and TRBJ1-1, with D possibly being TRBD1 (5 bases). Germline assignment: CDR1 MNHNY and CDR2 SVGAGI (reference sequence). The CDR3 loop spans 15 amino acids. V lost 0 bases and J 1 base, leaving 9 bases between the germline ends.

As for this clone: The DNA is omitted, as the CDR3 cannot be located on it reliably, and the CDR3 follows TCRdb's listing. V and J are TRBV27 and TRBJ2-3; the DNA was not compared with TRBD2, the D call given in the table. The CDR3 sequence runs 15 residues, both termini included. Germline values: CDR1 MNHEY, CDR2 SMNVEV (reference sequence). The CDR3 loop reads CASKGGAHFGDTQYF.

This chain joins TRBV5-1 and TRBJ1-5; D remains unclear. Germline V gives CDR1 SGHRS, CDR2 YFSETQ. The length of the CDR3 is 14 residues. Trimming left V 5 bases short and J 0 bases short, with 9 bases between. In DNA form, the CDR3 reads TGCGCCAGCAGTGACGGGTTTAGCAATCAGCCCCAGCATTTT. Translating it yields CASSDGFSNQPQHF.

V is TRBV13 and J is TRBJ2-1, with D tentatively TRBD2 (5 bases). Germline CDR1 reads PRHDT; CDR2 reads FYEKMQ (reference sequence). CDR3 size: 15 residues. Trimming cost V 7 bases and J 8 bases, with 21 bases left between them. This chain's CDR3 is CASNPSTPGLDEQFF. In nucleotides, the CDR3 is TGTGCCAGCAACCCCTCGACCCCGGGGTTGGATGAGCAGTTCTTC.

The gene calls are TRBV18 and TRBJ1-1; the D is unclear. Germline CDR1 KGHSH, CDR2 LQKENI. The V end was cut by 6 bases, the J end by 1 base, with 12 bases between. This CDR3 region has 14 residues. The CDR3 nucleotides read TGTGCCAGCTCCCAAACTCGCCCGAACACTGAAGCTTTCTTT. Its translation: CASSQTRPNTEAFF.

This chain links TRBV28 with TRBJ2-1, with TRBD2 matching 7 bases. The V segment lost 4 bases and the J segment 2 bases; nucleotides outside the gene matches: 8. CDR3 size: 16 residues. Per the germline V gene, CDR1 is MDHEN and CDR2 is SYDVKM. The CDR3 region is CASSSPFGGTYNEQFF. The CDR3 DNA reads as TGTGCCAGCAGTTCCCCTTTCGGGGGGACCTACAATGAGCAGTTCTTC.

This sequence joins TRBV2 and TRBJ2-5; D is possibly TRBD2 (6 bases). Trimming took 8 bases from V and 9 from J, leaving 16 bases between them. This CDR3 is 12 amino acids long. Germline V gene data show CDR1 as SNHLY and CDR2 as FYNNEI. CDR3 residues: CASAKDPGAQYF. The CDR3 bases are TGTGCCAGCGCCAAAGACCCGGGAGCCCAGTACTTC.

This clone appeared a few times. The chain is built from TRBV19 and TRBJ2-3; D is perhaps TRBD2 (6 bases). The CDR3 is made up of 16 amino acids. V was pared by 8 bases and J by 6 bases, with 24 bases between. Germline V gene lookup returns CDR1 LNHDA and CDR2 SQIVND (reference sequence). DNA of the CDR3: TGTGCCAGTTCCGGGACTTGGAGTCCCAAAGTTGATACGCAGTATTTT. This sequence encodes CASSGTWSPKVDTQYF.

This clone was seen only once. J is TRBJ1-1 and V is TRBV6-6, with a possible D match to TRBD1 (6 bases). V shed 0 bases and J shed 0 bases, with 8 bases lying between them. The CDR3 has 15 amino acids. Germline values: CDR1 MNHNY, CDR2 SVGAGI (reference sequence). CDR3 in amino acids: CASSYSRGLNTEAFF. The CDR3 DNA reads TGTGCCAGCAGTTACTCAAGGGGGTTGAACACTGAAGCTTTCTTT.

The V gene is TRBV9, the J gene TRBJ1-4; D gene uncertain. V gave up 0 bases and J gave up 4 bases, with 10 bases separating them. Per the germline V gene, CDR1 is SGDLS and CDR2 is YYNGEE. CDR3 length equals 15 residues. The DNA of the CDR3 is TGTGCCAGCAGCGTAGGGACTTTAAGTAATGAAAAACTGTTTTTT. Translation: CASSVGTLSNEKLFF.

This chain uses TRBV19 with TRBJ1-5; 7 bases align to TRBD1. The ends lost 3 bases at V and 5 bases at J; junction bases unmatched: 7. The V gene's germline CDR1 is LNHDA and CDR2 SQIVND (reference sequence). CDR3 length: 15 amino acids. CDR3 nucleotide sequence: TGTGCCAGTAGTATCGACAGGGCAGACTATCAGCCCCAGCATTTT. Translated: CASSIDRADYQPQHF.

This clone appeared once. The chain combines TRBV19 with TRBJ1-5; D unresolved. There are 13 residues in the CDR3. V was cut by 3 bases and J by 5 bases, with 8 bases left in between. In germline, CDR1 is LNHDA, CDR2 SQIVND (reference sequence). The CDR3 DNA reads TGTGCCAGTAGTATCCAAACAGATCAGCCCCAGCATTTT. Translation gives CASSIQTDQPQHF.

This clone was detected a few times. The V and J genes are TRBV5-1 and TRBJ2-3; TRBD1 aligns across 7 bases. Germline V lookup: CDR1 SGHRS, CDR2 YFSETQ. CDR3 length: 17 residues. V gave up 4 bases and J gave up 4 bases; unmatched junction bases: 15. The CDR3 is CASSPAFGQENADTQYF. CDR3 bases: TGCGCCAGCAGCCCCGCTTTCGGACAGGAAAATGCAGATACGCAGTATTTT.

This clone was counted between two and nine times. This sequence joins TRBV10-1 and TRBJ2-1; a possible D gene is TRBD2 (5 bases). V gave up 4 bases and J gave up 5 bases, with 9 bases separating them. The CDR3 consists of 13 residues. Germline loops: CDR1 WNHNN, CDR2 SYGVQD (reference sequence). The chain's CDR3 is CASSVYSDNEQFF. The CDR3 DNA follows: TGCGCCAGCAGTGTGTATAGCGACAATGAGCAGTTCTTC.

This chain links TRBV5-5 with TRBJ2-7, with TRBD1 matching 7 bases. Trimming took 1 base from V and 2 from J; bases not matched to a gene: 0. Germline V gives CDR1 SGHKS, CDR2 YYEKEE (reference sequence). This CDR3 is 13 amino acids long. Written as DNA, the CDR3 is TGTGCCAGCAGCTTGCAGGGGGCCTACGAGCAGTACTTC. This gives the protein CASSLQGAYEQYF. Complete variable domain (other parts from reference TRBV5-5 and TRBJ2-7): DAGVTQSPTHLIKTRGQQVTLRCSPISGHKSVSWYQQVLGQGPQFIFQYYEKEERGRGNFPDRFSARQFPNYSSELNVNALLLGDSALYLCASSLQGAYEQYFGPGTRLTVT.

The V call is TRBV9, the J call TRBJ1-3; D uncertain. V shed 4 bases and J shed 1 base, with 6 bases lying between them. This CDR3 has 13 residues. Germline CDR1 SGDLS, CDR2 YYNGEE. The CDR3 DNA reads as TGTGCCAGCAGCCCTATTTCTGGAAACACCATATATTTT. Translating it yields CASSPISGNTIYF.

V gene TRBV11-2 combines with J gene TRBJ2-1; 10 nucleotides match TRBD2. Germline V gene data show CDR1 as SGHAT and CDR2 as FQNNGV. This CDR3 contains 16 residues. V was pared by 0 bases and J by 6 bases, with 5 bases of the junction left unmatched. CDR3 in amino acids: CASSLDGSSGGNEQFF. In nucleotides, the CDR3 is TGTGCCAGCAGCTTAGATGGGTCTAGCGGGGGCAATGAGCAGTTCTTC.

The chain combines TRBV7-2 with TRBJ1-4, with 7 nucleotides matching TRBD1. Trimming removed 6 bases from V and 7 bases from J; junction bases left unmatched: 5. CDR3 length: 13 residues. Per germline, CDR1 SGHTA and CDR2 FQGNSA. The CDR3 region has the DNA TGTGCCAGCAGGTCACCAGGGGGTGAAAAACTGTTTTTT. Its translation: CASRSPGGEKLFF. Full variable domain (rest looked up from reference TRBV7-2 and TRBJ1-4): GAGVSQSPSNKVTEKGKDVELRCDPISGHTALYWYRQSLGQGLEFLIYFQGNSAPDKSGLPSDRFSAERTGGSVSTLTIQRTQQEDSAVYLCASRSPGGEKLFFGSGTQLSVL.

The rearrangement joins TRBV6-1 to TRBJ2-5; 9 nucleotides align to TRBD2. The CDR3 is 18 amino acids. Germline V lookup: CDR1 MNHNS, CDR2 SASEGT. With 2 bases clipped from V and 5 bases from J, the junction kept 15 bases outside the gene matches. The CDR3 coding sequence is TGTGCCAGCAGTGAAAGGAGCGGCGGGGGGGCGCAGTCGGAGACCCAGTACTTC. Protein sequence: CASSERSGGGAQSETQYF.

The V gene is TRBV6-5, the J gene TRBJ2-3; 7 bases map to TRBD2. Germline loops: CDR1 MNHEY, CDR2 SVGAGI. This CDR3 has 15 residues. The V segment lost 2 bases and the J segment 1 base; nucleotides outside the gene matches: 3. CDR3 sequence: CASSYEAGGTDTQYF. As DNA, the CDR3 is TGTGCCAGCAGTTACGAGGCGGGGGGCACAGATACGCAGTATTTT.